The present entry profiles one T cell receptor (beta chain) with its context. This entry belongs to a study of OX40 agonist ivuxolimab in advanced cancers. Looking at the study overall: Patients' therapy was ivuxolimab, an antibody that acts as an agonist of OX40 (CD134).

Exclusion applied to patients with autoimmune disease history or systemic immunosuppression. Samples were taken at baseline and on day 1 of cycles 4 and 7. There are 17 residues in the CDR3. The V segment lost 2 bases and the J segment 5 bases; nucleotides outside the gene matches: 14. Per the germline V gene, CDR1 is MGHRA and CDR2 is YSYEKL. Here immunoSEQ multiplex PCR was the method, and the copy in TCRdb shows in-frame clones only, minus some. The table has around 46,000 clones, 88% seen once; the top ten hold roughly 50%. The chain couples TRBV4-1 to TRBJ2-7; 8 bases map to TRBD2. The TCR sequence derives from an adult with an advanced solid tumor such as melanoma, head and neck, liver or kidney cancer. The sequencing here drew on CD4+ or CD8+ T cells sorted from blood, taken in a trial of the OX40 agonist ivuxolimab. Written as DNA, the CDR3 is TGCGCCAGCAGCCAATTAGCACCGGGACTAGTGGTTCACGAGCAGTACTTC. Its translation is CASSQLAPGLVVHEQYF.